This T cell receptor beta chain was recovered during a study of blood T cell repertoires in COVID-19. For the study at large: The samples span acute and convalescent COVID-19 from the United States, Italy and Spain. T cells, B-cell-depleted T cells, or PBMCs supplied cDNA or gDNA.

Original handling: Amplification of reference gene primers was used by the study to estimate nucleated cell counts. Method: immunoSEQ multiplex PCR; TCRdb's copy keeps in-frame clones and lacks some. V and J calls and clone size come straight from that table; D and trimming were deduced from the DNA. This sample has 150,000 to 200,000 clones, with roughly 88% found just once. Trimming shortened V by 4 bases and J by 0 bases, and 18 bases separated the two germline ends. CDR1 and CDR2 from the germline V gene are GTSNPN and SVGIG (reference sequence). The CDR3 spans 16 residues. This sequence joins TRBV30 and TRBJ1-1; D is ambiguous. Material for sequencing was peripheral blood. The source of this sequence is a young man with acute or convalescent COVID-19. The CDR3 loop is CAWNNKSSKLNTEAFF. CDR3 in DNA: TGTGCCTGGAATAACAAGTCCAGTAAGTTGAACACTGAAGCTTTCTTT.